Presented here are 5 T cell receptor beta chains from one specimen sequenced in a study of regulatory dendritic cells for organ transplantation. Data came from immunoSEQ multiplex PCR; TCRdb stores just in-frame clones and leaves some out. The sample consists of 30,000 to 35,000 clones, less than 90% of them appearing once. Sequencing was done on a sample of naive CD4+ T cells from blood. Indicated subset: CD45RA+ naive T cells. Source of these receptors: a human donor in good health.

The chain links TRBV7-6 to TRBJ1-6, with D unresolved. Germline values: CDR1 SGHVS, CDR2 FNYEAQ. The CDR3 contains 13 residues. With 1 base removed from V and 7 bases from J, the gap between germline ends came to 5 bases. The CDR3 protein is CASSLGVNSPLHF. Written as DNA, the CDR3 is TGTGCCAGCAGCTTAGGGGTGAATTCACCCCTCCACTTT.

The chain couples TRBV5-1 to TRBJ2-7; TRBD1 is a possible D gene (5 bases). V lost 0 bases, J lost 0 bases, and 7 bases lay in between. There are 14 residues in the CDR3. The V gene's germline CDR1 is SGHRS and CDR2 YFSETQ. CDR3 coding DNA: TGCGCCAGCAGCTTGGGGGGCGCCTCCTACGAGCAGTACTTC. This encodes CASSLGGASYEQYF.

The V and J genes are TRBV10-3 and TRBJ2-3, with 7 bases lining up with TRBD2. Trimming at V came to 10 bases and at J to 6 bases, leaving 7 bases not matched to a gene. This CDR3 comprises 12 residues. Looked up from germline, CDR1 is ENHRY and CDR2 is SYGVKD. CDR3 sequence reads: CATGLPTDTQYF. DNA for the CDR3: TGTGCCACGGGACTACCCACCGATACGCAGTATTTT.

V and J are TRBV5-4 and TRBJ1-1; the match to TRBD1 covers 8 bases. Germline V gene sequence: CDR1 SGHNT, CDR2 YYREEE (reference sequence). CDR3 length: 15 amino acids. Trimming at V came to 2 bases and at J to 2 bases, leaving 5 bases not matched to a gene. CDR3 amino acids: CASSFGQGRNTEAFF. The CDR3 coding sequence is TGTGCCAGCAGCTTCGGACAGGGACGAAACACTGAAGCTTTCTTT. The whole variable domain, remainder taken from reference TRBV5-4 and TRBJ1-1, is ETGVTQSPTHLIKTRGQQVTLRCSSQSGHNTVSWYQQALGQGPQFIFQYYREEENGRGNFPPRFSGLQFPNYSSELNVNALELDDSALYLCASSFGQGRNTEAFFGQGTRLTVV.

The chain couples TRBV9 to TRBJ1-1, with D perhaps matching TRBD1 (6 bases). The CDR3 totals 16 residues. V lost 6 bases to trimming and J lost 3 bases, with 21 bases between them. Germline V gene lookup returns CDR1 SGDLS and CDR2 YYNGEE. The CDR3 sequence is CASTARRGLTDTEAFF. The CDR3 bases are TGTGCCAGCACCGCCCGACGGGGGCTTACGGACACTGAAGCTTTCTTT.